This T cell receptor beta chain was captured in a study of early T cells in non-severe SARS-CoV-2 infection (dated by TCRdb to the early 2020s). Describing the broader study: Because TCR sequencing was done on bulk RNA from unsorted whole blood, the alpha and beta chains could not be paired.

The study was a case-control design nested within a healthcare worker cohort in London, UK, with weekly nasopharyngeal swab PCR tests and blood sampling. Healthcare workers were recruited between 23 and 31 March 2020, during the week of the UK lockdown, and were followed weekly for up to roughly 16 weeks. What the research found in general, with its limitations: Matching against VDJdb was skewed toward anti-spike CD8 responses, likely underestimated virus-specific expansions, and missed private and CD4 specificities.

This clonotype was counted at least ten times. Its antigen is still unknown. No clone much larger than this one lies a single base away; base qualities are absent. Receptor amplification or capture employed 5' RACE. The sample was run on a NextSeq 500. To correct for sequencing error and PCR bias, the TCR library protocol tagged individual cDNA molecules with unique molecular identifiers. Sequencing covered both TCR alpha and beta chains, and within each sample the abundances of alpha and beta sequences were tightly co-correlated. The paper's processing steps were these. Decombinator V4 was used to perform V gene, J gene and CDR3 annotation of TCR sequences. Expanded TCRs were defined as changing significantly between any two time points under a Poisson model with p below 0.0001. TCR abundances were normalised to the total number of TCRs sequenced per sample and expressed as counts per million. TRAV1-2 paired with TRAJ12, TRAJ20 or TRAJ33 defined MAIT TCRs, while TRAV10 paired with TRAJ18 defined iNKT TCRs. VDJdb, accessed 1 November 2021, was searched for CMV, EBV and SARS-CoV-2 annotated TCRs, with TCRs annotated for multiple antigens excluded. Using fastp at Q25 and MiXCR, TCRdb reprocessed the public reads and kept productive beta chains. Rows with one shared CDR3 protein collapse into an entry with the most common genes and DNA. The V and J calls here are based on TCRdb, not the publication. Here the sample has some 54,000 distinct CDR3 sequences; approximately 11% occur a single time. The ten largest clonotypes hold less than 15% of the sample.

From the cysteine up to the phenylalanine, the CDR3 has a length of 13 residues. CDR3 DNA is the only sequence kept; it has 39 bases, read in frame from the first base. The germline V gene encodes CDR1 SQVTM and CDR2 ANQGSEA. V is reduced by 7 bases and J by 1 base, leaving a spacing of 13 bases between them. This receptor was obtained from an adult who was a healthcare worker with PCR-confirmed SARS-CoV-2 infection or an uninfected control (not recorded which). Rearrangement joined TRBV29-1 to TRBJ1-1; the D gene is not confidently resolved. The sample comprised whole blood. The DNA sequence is TGCAGCGGCCTGCTTACCACGAACACTGAAGCTTTCTTT. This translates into CSGLLTTNTEAFF.